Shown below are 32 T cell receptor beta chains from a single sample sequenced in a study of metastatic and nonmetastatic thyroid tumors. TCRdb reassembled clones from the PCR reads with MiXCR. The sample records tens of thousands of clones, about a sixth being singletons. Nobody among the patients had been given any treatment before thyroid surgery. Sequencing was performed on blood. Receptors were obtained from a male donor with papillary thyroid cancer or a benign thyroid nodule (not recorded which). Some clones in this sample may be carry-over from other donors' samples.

This chain's CDR3 is CASSLSAAGQGYGYTF. CDR3 coding DNA: TGTGCCAGCAGTTTAAGCGCCGCGGGACAAGGATATGGCTACACCTTC. The gene calls are TRBV28 and TRBJ1-2, with D perhaps matching TRBD1 (6 bases). V was cut by 2 bases and J by 5 bases, with 18 bases left in between. The CDR3 contains 16 residues. Germline V gene data show CDR1 as MDHEN and CDR2 as SYDVKM.

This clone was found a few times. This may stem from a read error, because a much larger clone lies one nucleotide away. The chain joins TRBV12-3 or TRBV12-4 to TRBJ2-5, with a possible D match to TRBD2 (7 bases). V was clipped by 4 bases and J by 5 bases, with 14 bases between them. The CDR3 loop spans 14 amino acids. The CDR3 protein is CASSYGGPRETQYF. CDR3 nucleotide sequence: TGTGCCAGCAGTTACGGGGGGCCGAGGGAGACCCAGTACTTC.

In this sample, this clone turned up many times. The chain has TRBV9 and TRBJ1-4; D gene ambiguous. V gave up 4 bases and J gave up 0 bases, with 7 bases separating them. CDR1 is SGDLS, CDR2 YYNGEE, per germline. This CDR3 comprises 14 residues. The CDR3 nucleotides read TGTGCCAGCAGCAACACAGCAACTAATGAAAAACTGTTTTTT. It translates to CASSNTATNEKLFF.

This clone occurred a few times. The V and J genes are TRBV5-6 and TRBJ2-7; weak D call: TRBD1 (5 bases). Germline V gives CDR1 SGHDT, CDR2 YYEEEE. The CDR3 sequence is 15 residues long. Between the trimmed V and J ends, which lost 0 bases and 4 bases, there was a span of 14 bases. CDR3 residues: CASSLGGIGSYEQYF. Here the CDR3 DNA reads TGTGCCAGCAGCTTGGGGGGCATTGGGTCATACGAGCAGTACTTC.

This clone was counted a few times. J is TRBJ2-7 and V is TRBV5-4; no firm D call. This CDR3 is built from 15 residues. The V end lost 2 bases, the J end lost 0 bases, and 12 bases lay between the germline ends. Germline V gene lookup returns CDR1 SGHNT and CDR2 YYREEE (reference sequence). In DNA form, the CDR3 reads TGTGCCAGCAGCTTCGGTTTTGGTCCCTCCTACGAGCAGTACTTC. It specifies CASSFGFGPSYEQYF.

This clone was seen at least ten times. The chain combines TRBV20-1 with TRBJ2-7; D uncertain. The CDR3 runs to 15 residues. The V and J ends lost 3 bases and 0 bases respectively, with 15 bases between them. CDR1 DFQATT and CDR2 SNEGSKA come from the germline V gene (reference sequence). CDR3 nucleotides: TGCAGTGCTAGTTCAGAAAAAGGCGTCTCCTACGAGCAGTACTTC. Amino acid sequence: CSASSEKGVSYEQYF.

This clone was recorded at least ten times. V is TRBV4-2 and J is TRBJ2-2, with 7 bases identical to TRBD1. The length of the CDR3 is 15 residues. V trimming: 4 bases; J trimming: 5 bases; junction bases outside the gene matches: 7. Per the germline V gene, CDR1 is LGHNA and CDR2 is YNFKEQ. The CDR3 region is CASSPAAGGTGELFF. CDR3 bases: TGTGCCAGCAGCCCGGCTGCAGGGGGTACCGGGGAGCTGTTTTTT.

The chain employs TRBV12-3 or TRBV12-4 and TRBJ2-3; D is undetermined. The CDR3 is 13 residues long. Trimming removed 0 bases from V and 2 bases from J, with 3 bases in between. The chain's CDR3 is CASSLAVTDTQYF. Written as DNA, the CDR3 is TGTGCCAGCAGTTTAGCCGTCACAGATACGCAGTATTTT.

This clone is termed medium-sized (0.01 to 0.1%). CDR3 sequence reads: CASIGQLSGNTIYF. DNA for the CDR3: TGTGCCAGTATAGGGCAGCTCTCTGGAAACACCATATATTTT. The genes are TRBV19 and TRBJ1-3, with D unclear. Trimming took 7 bases from V and 0 from J, leaving 10 bases between them. Germline-derived CDR1 and CDR2 are LNHDA and SQIVND (reference sequence). This CDR3 has 14 residues.

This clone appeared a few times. In DNA, the CDR3 is TGTGCCAGCAGTTTCGGTCGAAGCAATCAGCCCCAGCATTTT. Its protein is CASSFGRSNQPQHF. This chain joins TRBV28 and TRBJ1-5; D is ambiguous. The CDR3 sequence is 14 residues long. V lost 3 bases to trimming and J lost 1 base, with 7 bases between them. Per the germline V gene, CDR1 is MDHEN and CDR2 is SYDVKM.

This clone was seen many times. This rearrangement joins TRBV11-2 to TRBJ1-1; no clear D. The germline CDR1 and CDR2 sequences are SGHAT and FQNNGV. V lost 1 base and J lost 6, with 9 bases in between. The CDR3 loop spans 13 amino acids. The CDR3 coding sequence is TGTGCCAGCAGCTTAGGTTCCCAGTCTGAAGCTTTCTTT. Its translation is CASSLGSQSEAFF.

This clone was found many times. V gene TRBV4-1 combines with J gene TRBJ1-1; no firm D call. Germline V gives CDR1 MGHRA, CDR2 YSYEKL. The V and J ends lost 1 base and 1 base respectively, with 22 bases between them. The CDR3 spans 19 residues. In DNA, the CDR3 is TGCGCCAGCAGCCAAGCTAAAGTCCCCAGACGGAAGAAGAACACTGAAGCTTTCTTT. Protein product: CASSQAKVPRRKKNTEAFF.

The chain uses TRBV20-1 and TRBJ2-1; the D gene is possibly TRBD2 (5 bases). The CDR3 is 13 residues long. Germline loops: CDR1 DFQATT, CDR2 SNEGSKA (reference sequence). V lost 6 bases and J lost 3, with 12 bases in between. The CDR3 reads CSATVGDYNEQFF. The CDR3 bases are TGCAGTGCCACTGTCGGGGACTACAATGAGCAGTTCTTC.

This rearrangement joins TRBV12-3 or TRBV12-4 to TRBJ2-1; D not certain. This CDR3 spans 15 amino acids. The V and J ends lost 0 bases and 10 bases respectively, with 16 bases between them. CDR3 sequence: CASSLAVSDPGEQFF. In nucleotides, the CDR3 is TGTGCCAGCAGTTTAGCGGTTTCAGACCCTGGGGAGCAGTTCTTC.

The CDR3 loop reads CASRSSGTYNEQFF. The CDR3 bases are TGTGCCAGCAGGTCTAGCGGAACTTACAATGAGCAGTTCTTC. The chain employs TRBV2 and TRBJ2-1; 7 bases agree with TRBD2. The V segment lost 6 bases and the J segment 4 bases; nucleotides outside the gene matches: 6. The germline gives CDR1 SNHLY, CDR2 FYNNEI. This CDR3 region has 14 residues. The whole variable domain, remainder taken from reference TRBV2 and TRBJ2-1, is EPEVTQTPSHQVTQMGQEVILRCVPISNHLYFYWYRQILGQKVEFLVSFYNNEISEKSEIFDDQFSVERPDGSNFTLKIRSTKLEDSAMYFCASRSSGTYNEQFFGPGTRLTVL.

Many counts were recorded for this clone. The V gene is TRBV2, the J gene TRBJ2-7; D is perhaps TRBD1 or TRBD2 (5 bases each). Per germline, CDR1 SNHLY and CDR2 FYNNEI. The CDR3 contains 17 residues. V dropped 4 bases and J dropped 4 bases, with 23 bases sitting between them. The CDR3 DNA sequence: TGTGCCAGCAGTGGCCTATCCTCCGGGACCGATCCTTACGAGCAGTACTTC. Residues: CASSGLSSGTDPYEQYF. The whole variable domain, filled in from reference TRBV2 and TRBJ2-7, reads EPEVTQTPSHQVTQMGQEVILRCVPISNHLYFYWYRQILGQKVEFLVSFYNNEISEKSEIFDDQFSVERPDGSNFTLKIRSTKLEDSAMYFCASSGLSSGTDPYEQYFGPGTRLTVT.

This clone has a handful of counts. CDR3 in DNA: TGTGCCAGCACCCCGGGCCAGCAGAGGGGGCCCTACAATGAGCAGTTCTTC. Protein product: CASTPGQQRGPYNEQFF. The chain couples TRBV6-5 to TRBJ2-1; 7 positions agree with TRBD1. The V and J ends lost 7 bases and 2 bases, in that order; junction bases with no gene match: 14. CDR1 MNHEY and CDR2 SVGAGI come from the germline V gene. This CDR3 is 17 amino acids long.

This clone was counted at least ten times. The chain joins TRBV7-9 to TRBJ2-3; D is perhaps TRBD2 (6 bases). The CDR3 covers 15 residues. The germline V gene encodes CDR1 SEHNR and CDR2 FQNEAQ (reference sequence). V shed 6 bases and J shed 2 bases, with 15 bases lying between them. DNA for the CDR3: TGTGCCAGCAGTAAGACGGGGGAGCCCACAGATACGCAGTATTTT. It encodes CASSKTGEPTDTQYF.

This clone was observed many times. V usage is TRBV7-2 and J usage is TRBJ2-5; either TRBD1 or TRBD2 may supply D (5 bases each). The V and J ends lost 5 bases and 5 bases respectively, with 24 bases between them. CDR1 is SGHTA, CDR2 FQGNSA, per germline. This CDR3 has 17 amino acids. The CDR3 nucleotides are TGTGCCAGCAGCCCATTAATCCGGGGCTCCCAATTGGAGACCCAGTACTTC. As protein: CASSPLIRGSQLETQYF. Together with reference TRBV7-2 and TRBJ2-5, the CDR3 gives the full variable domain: GAGVSQSPSNKVTEKGKDVELRCDPISGHTALYWYRQSLGQGLEFLIYFQGNSAPDKSGLPSDRFSAERTGGSVSTLTIQRTQQEDSAVYLCASSPLIRGSQLETQYFGPGTRLLVL.

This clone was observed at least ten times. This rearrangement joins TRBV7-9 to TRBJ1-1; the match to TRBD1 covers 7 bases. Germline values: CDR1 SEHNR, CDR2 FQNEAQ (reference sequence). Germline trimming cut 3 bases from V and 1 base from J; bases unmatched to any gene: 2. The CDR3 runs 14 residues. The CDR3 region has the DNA TGTGCCAGCAGCTTTCGGGACAGGAACACTGAAGCTTTCTTT. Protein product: CASSFRDRNTEAFF.

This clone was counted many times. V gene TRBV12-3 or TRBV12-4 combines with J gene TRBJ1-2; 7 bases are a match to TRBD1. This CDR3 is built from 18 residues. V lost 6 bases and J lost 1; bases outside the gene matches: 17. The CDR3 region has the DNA TGTGCCAGCAGACCGGCGACAGGGATTCTAACTGATAACTATGGCTACACCTTC. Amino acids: CASRPATGILTDNYGYTF.

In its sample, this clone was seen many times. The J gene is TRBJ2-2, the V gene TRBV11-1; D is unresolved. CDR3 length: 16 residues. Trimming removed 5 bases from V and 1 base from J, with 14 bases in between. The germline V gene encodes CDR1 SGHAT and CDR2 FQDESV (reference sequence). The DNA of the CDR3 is TGTGCCAGCAGCGTGGTACCCTTGGGGAACACCGGGGAGCTGTTTTTT. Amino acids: CASSVVPLGNTGELFF.

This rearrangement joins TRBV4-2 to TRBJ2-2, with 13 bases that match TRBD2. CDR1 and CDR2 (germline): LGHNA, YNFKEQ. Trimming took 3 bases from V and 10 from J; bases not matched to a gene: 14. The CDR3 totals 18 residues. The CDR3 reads CASSQPGLAGFEGEELFF. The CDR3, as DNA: TGTGCCAGCAGCCAGCCGGGACTAGCGGGGTTTGAGGGCGAGGAGCTGTTTTTT.

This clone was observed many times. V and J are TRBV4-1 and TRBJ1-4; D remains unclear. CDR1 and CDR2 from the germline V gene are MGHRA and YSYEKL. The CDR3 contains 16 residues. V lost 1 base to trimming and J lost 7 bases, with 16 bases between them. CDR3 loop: CASSQVSRVQREKLFF. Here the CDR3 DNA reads TGCGCCAGCAGCCAAGTGTCGCGGGTCCAACGTGAAAAACTGTTTTTT.

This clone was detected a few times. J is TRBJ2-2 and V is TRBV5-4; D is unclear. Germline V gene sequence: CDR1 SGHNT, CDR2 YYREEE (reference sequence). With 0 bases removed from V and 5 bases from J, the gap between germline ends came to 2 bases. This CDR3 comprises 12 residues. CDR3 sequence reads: CASSLETGELFF. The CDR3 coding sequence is TGTGCCAGCAGCTTGGAGACCGGGGAGCTGTTTTTT.

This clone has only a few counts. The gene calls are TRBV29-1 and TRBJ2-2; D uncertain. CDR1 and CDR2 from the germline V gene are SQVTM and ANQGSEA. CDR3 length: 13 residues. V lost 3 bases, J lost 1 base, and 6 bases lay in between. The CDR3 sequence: CSVDSMNTGELFF. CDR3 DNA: TGCAGCGTTGACTCGATGAACACCGGGGAGCTGTTTTTT.

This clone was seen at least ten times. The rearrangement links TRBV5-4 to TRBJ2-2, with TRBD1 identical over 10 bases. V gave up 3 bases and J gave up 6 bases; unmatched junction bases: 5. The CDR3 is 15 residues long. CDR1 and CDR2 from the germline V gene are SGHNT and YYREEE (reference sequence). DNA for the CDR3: TGTGCCAGCAGCTACAGGACAGGGGGGGCCGGGGAGCTGTTTTTT. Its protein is CASSYRTGGAGELFF.

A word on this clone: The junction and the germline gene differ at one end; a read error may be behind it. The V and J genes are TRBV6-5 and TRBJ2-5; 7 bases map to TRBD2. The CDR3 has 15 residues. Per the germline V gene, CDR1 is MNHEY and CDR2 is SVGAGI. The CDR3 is CAIRYSQRGQDTQYF. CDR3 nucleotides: TGTGCCATCAGATACTCCCAGCGGGGCCAAGATACCCAGTACTTC.

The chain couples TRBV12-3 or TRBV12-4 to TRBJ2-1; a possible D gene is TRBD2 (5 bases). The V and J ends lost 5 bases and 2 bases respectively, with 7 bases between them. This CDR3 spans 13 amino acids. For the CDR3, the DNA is TGTGCCAGCAGTACCGGGACCTACAATGAGCAGTTCTTC. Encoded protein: CASSTGTYNEQFF.

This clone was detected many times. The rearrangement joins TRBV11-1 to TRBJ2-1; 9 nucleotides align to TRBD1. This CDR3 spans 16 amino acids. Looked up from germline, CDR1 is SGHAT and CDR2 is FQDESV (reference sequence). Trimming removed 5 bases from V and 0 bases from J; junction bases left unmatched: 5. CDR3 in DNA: TGTGCCAGCAGCCCCTCGGGACAGGGCTCCTACAATGAGCAGTTCTTC. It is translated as CASSPSGQGSYNEQFF.

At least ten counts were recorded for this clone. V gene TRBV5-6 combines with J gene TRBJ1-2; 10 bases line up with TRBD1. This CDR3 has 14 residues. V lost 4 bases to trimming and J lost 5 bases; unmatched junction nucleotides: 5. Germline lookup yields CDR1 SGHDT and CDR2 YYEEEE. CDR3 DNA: TGTGCCAGCAGCGGACAGGGGGGCTGGTATGGCTACACCTTC. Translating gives CASSGQGGWYGYTF. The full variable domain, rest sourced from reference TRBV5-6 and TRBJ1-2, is DAGVTQSPTHLIKTRGQQVTLRCSPKSGHDTVSWYQQALGQGPQFIFQYYEEEERQRGNFPDRFSGHQFPNYSSELNVNALLLGDSALYLCASSGQGGWYGYTFGSGTRLTVV.

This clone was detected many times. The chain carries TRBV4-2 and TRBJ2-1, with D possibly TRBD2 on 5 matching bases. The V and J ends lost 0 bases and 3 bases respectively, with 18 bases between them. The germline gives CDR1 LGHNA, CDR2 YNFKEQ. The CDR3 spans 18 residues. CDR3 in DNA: TGTGCCAGCAGCCAAGAAGGAGGAGGACTCCTGCACTACAATGAGCAGTTCTTC. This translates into CASSQEGGGLLHYNEQFF.